This T cell receptor beta chain is drawn from a study of T cell changes during pregnancy in multiple sclerosis. TCRdb keeps only in-frame clones here, not all; method: immunoSEQ multiplex PCR. Here the sample spans some 53,000 clones, 80% to 95% being singletons. Trimming left V 0 bases short and J 1 base short, with 13 bases between. The V gene's germline CDR1 is SGHRS and CDR2 YFSETQ. CDR3 length: 16 residues. The sequencing here drew on CD4+ T cells from peripheral blood mononuclear cells, taken in the third trimester of pregnancy. This chain connects TRBV5-1 to TRBJ1-2; a weak D match, TRBD1 (5 bases). This clonotype originated in a female donor with multiple sclerosis, enrolled in a pregnancy study. The CDR3 sequence is CASSLALAGGNYGYTF. In DNA form, the CDR3 reads TGCGCCAGCAGCTTGGCCCTGGCGGGGGGTAACTATGGCTACACCTTC.